This TCR beta chain was profiled in a study of cytomegalovirus exposure and HLA in healthy donors. The PCR was carried out with 60 Vbeta primers and 13 Jbeta primers. TCRdb keeps only in-frame clones here, not all; method: immunoSEQ multiplex PCR. The sample has more than 90,000 clones, about 76% seen once. V dropped 2 bases and J dropped 4; count of bases not matched to a gene: 7. The CDR3 has 15 residues. Germline assignment: CDR1 SQVTM and CDR2 ANQGSEA. Whole-study findings and limits: The authors excluded some V segments, including TRBV6-2 and TRBV6-3, as indistinguishable. Analysis was performed later, and it showed HLA-associated TCR beta chains to be more clonally expanded than equally common others.

In this sample, this clone turned up once. Its antigen is still unknown. This sequence was found in a man between 35 and 55 years old in good health and CMV-seropositive. The chain carries TRBV29-1 and TRBJ2-3, with 9 bases identical to TRBD1. The sequencing sample was made of PBMCs. The CDR3 sequence is CSVEPDRGGPDTQYF. CDR3 sequence (DNA): TGCAGCGTTGAACCCGACAGGGGGGGGCCAGATACGCAGTATTTT.